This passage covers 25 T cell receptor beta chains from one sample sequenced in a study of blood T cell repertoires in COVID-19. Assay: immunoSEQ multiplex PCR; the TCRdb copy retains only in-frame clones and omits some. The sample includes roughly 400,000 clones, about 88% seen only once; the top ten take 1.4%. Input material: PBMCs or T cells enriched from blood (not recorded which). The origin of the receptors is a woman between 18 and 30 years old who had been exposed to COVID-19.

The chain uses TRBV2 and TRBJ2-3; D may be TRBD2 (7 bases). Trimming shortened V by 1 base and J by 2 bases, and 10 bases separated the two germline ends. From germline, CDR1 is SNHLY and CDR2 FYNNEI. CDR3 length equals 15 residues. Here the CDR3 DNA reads TGTGCCAGCAGTGAAGAGGGGGGGAACACAGATACGCAGTATTTT. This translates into CASSEEGGNTDTQYF.

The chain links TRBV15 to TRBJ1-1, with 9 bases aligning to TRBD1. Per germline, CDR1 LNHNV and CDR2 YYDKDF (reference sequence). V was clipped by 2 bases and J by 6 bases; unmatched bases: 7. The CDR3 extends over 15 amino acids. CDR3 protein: CATSRPGQGSAEAFF. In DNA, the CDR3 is TGTGCCACCAGCAGACCTGGACAGGGGAGCGCTGAAGCTTTCTTT. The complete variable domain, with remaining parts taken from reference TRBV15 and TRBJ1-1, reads DAMVIQNPRYQVTQFGKPVTLSCSQTLNHNVMYWYQQKSSQAPKLLFHYYDKDFNNEADTPDNFQSRRPNTSFCFLDIRSPGLGDTAMYLCATSRPGQGSAEAFFGQGTRLTVV.

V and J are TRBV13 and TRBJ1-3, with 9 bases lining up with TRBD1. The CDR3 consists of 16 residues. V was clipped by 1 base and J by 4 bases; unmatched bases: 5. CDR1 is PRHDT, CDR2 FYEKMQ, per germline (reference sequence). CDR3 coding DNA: TGTGCCAGCAGCTTAGCCGCCGGGACAGGGGGAAACACCATATATTTT. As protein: CASSLAAGTGGNTIYF.

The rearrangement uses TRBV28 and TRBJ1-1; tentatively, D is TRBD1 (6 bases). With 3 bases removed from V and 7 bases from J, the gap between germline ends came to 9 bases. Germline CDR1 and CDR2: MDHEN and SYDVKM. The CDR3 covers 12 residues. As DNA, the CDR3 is TGTGCCAGCAGTTTGGAGACAGGTGAAGCTTTCTTT. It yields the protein CASSLETGEAFF.

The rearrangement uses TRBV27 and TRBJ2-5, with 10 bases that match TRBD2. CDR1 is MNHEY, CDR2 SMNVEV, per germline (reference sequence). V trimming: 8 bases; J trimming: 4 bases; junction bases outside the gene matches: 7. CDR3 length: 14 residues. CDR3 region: CASGTRLAGETQYF. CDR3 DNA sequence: TGTGCCAGCGGTACTAGACTAGCGGGAGAGACCCAGTACTTC.

CDR3 DNA sequence: TGTGCCAGCAGTTCCCAAGCGGGGGGCTACACAGATACGCAGTATTTT. Translated: CASSSQAGGYTDTQYF. V gene TRBV28 combines with J gene TRBJ2-3; TRBD2 aligns across 9 bases. Germline V gene sequence: CDR1 MDHEN, CDR2 SYDVKM. This CDR3 is 16 amino acids long. V was pared by 4 bases and J by 2 bases, with 7 bases of the junction left unmatched.

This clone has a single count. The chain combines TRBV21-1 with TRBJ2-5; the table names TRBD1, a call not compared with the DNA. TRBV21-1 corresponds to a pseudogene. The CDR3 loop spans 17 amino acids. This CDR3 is CASSTANDRDVIETQYF. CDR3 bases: TGTGCCAGCAGCACCGCGAATGACAGGGATGTAATAGAGACCCAGTACTTC.

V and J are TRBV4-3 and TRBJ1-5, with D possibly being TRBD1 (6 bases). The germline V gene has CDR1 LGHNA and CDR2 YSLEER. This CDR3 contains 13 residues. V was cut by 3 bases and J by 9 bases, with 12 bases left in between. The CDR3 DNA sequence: TGCGCCAGCAGCCAGCAACAGGGTCTGCCCCAGCATTTT. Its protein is CASSQQQGLPQHF.

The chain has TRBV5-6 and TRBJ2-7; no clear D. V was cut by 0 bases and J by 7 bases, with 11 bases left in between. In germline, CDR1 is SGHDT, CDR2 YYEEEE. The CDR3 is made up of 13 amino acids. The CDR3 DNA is TGTGCCAGCAGCTTGGGAAGGAGACCGGAGCAGTACTTC. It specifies CASSLGRRPEQYF. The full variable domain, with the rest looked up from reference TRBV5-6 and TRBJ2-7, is DAGVTQSPTHLIKTRGQQVTLRCSPKSGHDTVSWYQQALGQGPQFIFQYYEEEERQRGNFPDRFSGHQFPNYSSELNVNALLLGDSALYLCASSLGRRPEQYFGPGTRLTVT.

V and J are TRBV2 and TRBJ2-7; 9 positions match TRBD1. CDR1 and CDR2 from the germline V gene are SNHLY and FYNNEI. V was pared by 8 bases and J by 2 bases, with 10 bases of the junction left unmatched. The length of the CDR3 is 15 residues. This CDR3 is CASGGTGSAPYEQYF. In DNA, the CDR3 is TGTGCCAGCGGGGGGACAGGGAGTGCCCCCTACGAGCAGTACTTC.

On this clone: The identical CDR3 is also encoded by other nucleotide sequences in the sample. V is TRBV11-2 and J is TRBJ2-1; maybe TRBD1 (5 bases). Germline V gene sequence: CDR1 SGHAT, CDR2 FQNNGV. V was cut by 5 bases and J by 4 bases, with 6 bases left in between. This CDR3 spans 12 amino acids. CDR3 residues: CASSPGYNEQFF. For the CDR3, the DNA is TGTGCCAGCAGCCCAGGGTACAATGAGCAGTTCTTC.

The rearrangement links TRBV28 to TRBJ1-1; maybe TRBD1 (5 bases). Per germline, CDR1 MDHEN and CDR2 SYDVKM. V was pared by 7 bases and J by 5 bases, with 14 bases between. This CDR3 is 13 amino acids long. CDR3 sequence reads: CASTWGGRTEAFF. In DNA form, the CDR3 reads TGTGCCAGCACCTGGGGGGGTAGGACTGAAGCTTTCTTT.

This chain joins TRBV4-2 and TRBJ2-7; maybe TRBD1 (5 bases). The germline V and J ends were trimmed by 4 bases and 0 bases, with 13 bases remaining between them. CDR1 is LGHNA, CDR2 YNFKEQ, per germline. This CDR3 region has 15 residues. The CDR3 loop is CASSPSRGSSYEQYF. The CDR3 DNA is TGTGCCAGCAGCCCGTCTAGGGGATCCTCCTACGAGCAGTACTTC.

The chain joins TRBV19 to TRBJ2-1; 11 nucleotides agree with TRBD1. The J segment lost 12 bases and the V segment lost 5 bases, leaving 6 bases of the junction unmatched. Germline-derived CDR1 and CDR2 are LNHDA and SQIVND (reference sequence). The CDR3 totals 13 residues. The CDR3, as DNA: TGTGCCAGTAGTTTCCCGGGACAGGGGGGGCAGTTCTTC. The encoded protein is CASSFPGQGGQFF.

The CDR3 bases are TGTGCCAGCAGTTTATCTGCTAGCGGGAACGTGTACGAGCAGTACTTC. This sequence encodes CASSLSASGNVYEQYF. J is TRBJ2-7 and V is TRBV27; TRBD2 agrees at 9 bases. V lost 0 bases to trimming and J lost 4 bases; unmatched junction nucleotides: 7. The CDR3 consists of 16 residues. The germline V gene has CDR1 MNHEY and CDR2 SMNVEV (reference sequence).

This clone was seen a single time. CDR3 sequence: CASSQDIGLAGPGELFF. DNA of the CDR3: TGCGCCAGCAGCCAAGATATAGGACTAGCGGGGCCCGGGGAGCTGTTTTTT. The gene calls are TRBV4-3 and TRBJ2-2; TRBD2 matches 12 bases. The CDR3 is 17 amino acids. J was trimmed by 6 bases and V by 0 bases; bases with no gene match: 5. Germline assignment: CDR1 LGHNA and CDR2 YSLEER.

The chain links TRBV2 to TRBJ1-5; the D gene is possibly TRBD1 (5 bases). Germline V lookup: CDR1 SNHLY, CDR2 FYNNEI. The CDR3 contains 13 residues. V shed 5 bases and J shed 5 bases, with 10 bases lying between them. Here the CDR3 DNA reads TGTGCCAGCAGTCAAGAACAGGATCAGCCCCAGCATTTT. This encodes CASSQEQDQPQHF.

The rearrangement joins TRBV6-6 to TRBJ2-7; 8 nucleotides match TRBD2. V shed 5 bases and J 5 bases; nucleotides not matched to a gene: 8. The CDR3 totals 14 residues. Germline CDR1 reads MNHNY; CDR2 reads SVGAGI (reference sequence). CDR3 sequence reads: CASSPGGATDEQYF. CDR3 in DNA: TGTGCCAGCAGTCCCGGGGGGGCGACGGACGAGCAGTACTTC.

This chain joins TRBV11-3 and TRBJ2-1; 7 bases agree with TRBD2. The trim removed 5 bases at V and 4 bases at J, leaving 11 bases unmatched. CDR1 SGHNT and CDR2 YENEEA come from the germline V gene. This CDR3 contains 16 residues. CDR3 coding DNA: TGTGCCAGCAGCCATACCTCTAGCGGAGGTTACAATGAGCAGTTCTTC. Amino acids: CASSHTSSGGYNEQFF. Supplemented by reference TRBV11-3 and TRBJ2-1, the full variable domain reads EAGVVQSPRYKIIEKKQPVAFWCNPISGHNTLYWYLQNLGQGPELLIRYENEEAVDDSQLPKDRFSAERLKGVDSTLKIQPAELGDSAVYLCASSHTSSGGYNEQFFGPGTRLTVL.

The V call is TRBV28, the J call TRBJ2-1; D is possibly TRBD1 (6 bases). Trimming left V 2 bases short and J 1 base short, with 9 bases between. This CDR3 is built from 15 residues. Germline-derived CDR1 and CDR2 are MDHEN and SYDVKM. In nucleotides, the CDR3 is TGTGCCAGCAGTTTAGGCAGGGGATCCTACAATGAGCAGTTCTTC. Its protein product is CASSLGRGSYNEQFF.

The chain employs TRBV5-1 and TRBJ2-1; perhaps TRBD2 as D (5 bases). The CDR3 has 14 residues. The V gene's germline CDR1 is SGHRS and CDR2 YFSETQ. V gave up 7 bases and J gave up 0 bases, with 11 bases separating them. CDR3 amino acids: CASGRAPSYNEQFF. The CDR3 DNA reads TGCGCCAGCGGGCGGGCGCCCTCCTACAATGAGCAGTTCTTC.

CDR3: CASSLDRDYNSPLHF. The CDR3 DNA is TGTGCCAGCAGCTTAGACAGGGACTATAATTCACCCCTCCACTTT. The chain uses TRBV5-6 and TRBJ1-6; the match to TRBD1 covers 7 bases. This CDR3 spans 15 amino acids. V was clipped by 2 bases and J by 3 bases; unmatched bases: 2. Per germline, CDR1 SGHDT and CDR2 YYEEEE.

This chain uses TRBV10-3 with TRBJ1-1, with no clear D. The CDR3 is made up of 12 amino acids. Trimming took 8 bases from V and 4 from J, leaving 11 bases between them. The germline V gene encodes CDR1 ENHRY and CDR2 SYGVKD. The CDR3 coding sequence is TGTGCCATCCCCAAGATGAGCACTGAAGCTTTCTTT. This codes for CAIPKMSTEAFF.

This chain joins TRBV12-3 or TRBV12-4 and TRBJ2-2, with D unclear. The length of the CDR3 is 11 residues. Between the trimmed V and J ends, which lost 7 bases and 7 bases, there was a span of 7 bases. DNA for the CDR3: TGTGCCAGCACTCTCCTCGGGGAGCTGTTTTTT. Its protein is CASTLLGELFF.

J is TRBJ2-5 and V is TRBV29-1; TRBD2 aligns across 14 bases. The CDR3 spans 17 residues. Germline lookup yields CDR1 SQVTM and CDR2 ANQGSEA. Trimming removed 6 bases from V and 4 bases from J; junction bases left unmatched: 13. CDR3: CSVGLAGAHTQRETQYF. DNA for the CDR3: TGCAGCGTGGGACTAGCGGGAGCACATACCCAAAGAGAGACCCAGTACTTC. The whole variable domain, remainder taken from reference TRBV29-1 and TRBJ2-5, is SAVISQKPSRDICQRGTSLTIQCQVDSQVTMMFWYRQQPGQSLTLIATANQGSEATYESGFVIDKFPISRPNLTFSTLTVSNMSPEDSSIYLCSVGLAGAHTQRETQYFGPGTRLLVL.